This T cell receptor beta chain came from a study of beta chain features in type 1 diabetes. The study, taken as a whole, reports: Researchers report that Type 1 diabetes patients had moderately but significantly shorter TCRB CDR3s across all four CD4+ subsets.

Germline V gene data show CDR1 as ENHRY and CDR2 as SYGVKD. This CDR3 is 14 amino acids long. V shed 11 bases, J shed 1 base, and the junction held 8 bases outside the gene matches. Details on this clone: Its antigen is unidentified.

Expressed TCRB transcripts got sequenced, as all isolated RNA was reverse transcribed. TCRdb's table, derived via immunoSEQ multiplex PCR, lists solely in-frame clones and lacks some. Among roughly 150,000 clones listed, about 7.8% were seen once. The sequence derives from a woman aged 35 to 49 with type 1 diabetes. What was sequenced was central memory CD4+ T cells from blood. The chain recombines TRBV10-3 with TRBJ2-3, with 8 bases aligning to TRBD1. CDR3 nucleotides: TGTGCCGCCACCCCGGGACAGGGCACAGATACGCAGTATTTT. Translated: CAATPGQGTDTQYF.